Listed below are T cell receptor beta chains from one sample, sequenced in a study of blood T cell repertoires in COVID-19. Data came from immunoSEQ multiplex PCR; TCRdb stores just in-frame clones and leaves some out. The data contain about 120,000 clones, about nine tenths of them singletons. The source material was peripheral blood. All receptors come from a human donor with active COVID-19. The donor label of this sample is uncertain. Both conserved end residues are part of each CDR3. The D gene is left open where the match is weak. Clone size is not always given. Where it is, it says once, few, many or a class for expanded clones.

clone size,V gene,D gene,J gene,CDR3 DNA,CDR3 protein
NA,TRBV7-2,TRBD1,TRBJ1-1,TGTGCCAGCAGCCTTCGGACAGGGATCATGAACACTGAAGCTTTCTTT,CASSLRTGIMNTEAFF
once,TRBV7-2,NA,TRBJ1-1,TGTGCCAGCAGCTTAGCAGGGGGGAACACTGAAGCTTTCTTT,CASSLAGGNTEAFF
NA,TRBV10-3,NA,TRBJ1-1,TGTGCCATCAGTGAGTCGGGGGGATTGAACACTGAAGCTTTCTTT,CAISESGGLNTEAFF
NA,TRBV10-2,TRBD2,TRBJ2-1,TGCGCCAGCAGTGAGTCGTCTAGCGGGGGGCGAAGCTCCTACAATGAGCAGTTCTTC,CASSESSSGGRSSYNEQFF
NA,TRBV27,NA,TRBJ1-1,TGTGCCAGCAGTCACGGTCGGCAGGGAGGGGATAAGACTGAAGCTTTCTTT,CASSHGRQGGDKTEAFF
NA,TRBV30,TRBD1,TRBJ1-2,TGTGCCTGGACCCCCTTCTGGACAGGGACTGACGGCTACACCTTC,CAWTPFWTGTDGYTF
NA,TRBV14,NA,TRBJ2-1,TGTGCCAGCAGCCAAGATCGGTCCTCCTACAATGAGCAGTTCTTC,CASSQDRSSYNEQFF
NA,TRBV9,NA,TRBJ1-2,TGTGCCAGCAGCGAGGGGGAGCCCAAAAACTATGGCTACACCTTC,CASSEGEPKNYGYTF
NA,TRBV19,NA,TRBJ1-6,TGTGCCAGTAGCGCCCCCTCAGTACCCAATTCACCCCTCCACTTT,CASSAPSVPNSPLHF
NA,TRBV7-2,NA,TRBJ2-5,TGTGCCAGCAGCCCTAAAGAGACCCAGTACTTC,CASSPKETQYF
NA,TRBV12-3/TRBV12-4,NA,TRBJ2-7,TGTGCCAGCAGTTTTGACAGCTCCTACGAGCAGTACTTC,CASSFDSSYEQYF
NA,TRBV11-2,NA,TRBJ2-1,TGTGCCAGCAGCTTTACCCAGGGCGCTAACAATGAGCAGTTCTTC,CASSFTQGANNEQFF
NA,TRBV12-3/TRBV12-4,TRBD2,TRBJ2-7,TGTGCCAGCAGTCTGAGCGGGGGCAGCGAGCAGTACTTC,CASSLSGGSEQYF
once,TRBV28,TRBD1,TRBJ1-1,TGTGCCAGCAGCCAGGCTGGACAGGGCTACACTGAAGCTTTCTTT,CASSQAGQGYTEAFF
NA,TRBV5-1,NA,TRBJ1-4,TGCGCCAGCAGCTCCCGGGACATTAATGAAAAACTGTTTTTT,CASSSRDINEKLFF
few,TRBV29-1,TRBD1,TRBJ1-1,TGCAGCGTTGCGTATGGAACAGGGGGCACTGAAGCTTTCTTT,CSVAYGTGGTEAFF
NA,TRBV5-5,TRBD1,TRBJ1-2,TGTGCCAGCAGCCCACCTACAGGGGTTGGTGGCTACACCTTC,CASSPPTGVGGYTF
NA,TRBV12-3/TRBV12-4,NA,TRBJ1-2,TGTGCCAGCAGACAACAGGGCGGCTATGGCTACACCTTC,CASRQQGGYGYTF
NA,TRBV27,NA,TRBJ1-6,TGTGCCAGCAGTTTATCCGGGGGTTGGAATTCACCCCTCCACTTT,CASSLSGGWNSPLHF
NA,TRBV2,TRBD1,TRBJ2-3,TGTGCCAGCAAACGACAGGGGGTGAACACAGATACGCAGTATTTT,CASKRQGVNTDTQYF
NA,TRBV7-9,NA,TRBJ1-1,TGTGCCAGCAGCTTGGTTCAGGACTCCGAAGCTTTCTTT,CASSLVQDSEAFF
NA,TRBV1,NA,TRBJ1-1,TGCACCAGCAGCGAAAAGGGACCGGGGACAGGGACCATTAAGGACACTGAAGCTTTCTTT,CTSSEKGPGTGTIKDTEAFF
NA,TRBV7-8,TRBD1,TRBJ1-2,TGTGCCAGCAGCGCCGACAGGGGGCTAGGCTACACCTTC,CASSADRGLGYTF
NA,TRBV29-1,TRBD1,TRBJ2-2,TGCAGCGTATCCCCCGGGACAGGGTACACCGGGGAGCTGTTTTTT,CSVSPGTGYTGELFF
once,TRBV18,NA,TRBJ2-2,TGTGCCAGCTCCCTGGACACGGCGAACACCGGGGAGCTGTTTTTT,CASSLDTANTGELFF
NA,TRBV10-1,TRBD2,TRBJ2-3,TGCGCCAGCGGCGGTCTAGCGGGGGCCGGGGGTTTGAGCACAGATACGCAGTATTTT,CASGGLAGAGGLSTDTQYF
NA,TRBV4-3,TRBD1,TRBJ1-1,TGCGCCAGCAGCCAGCTTCTTTCAGGGGGAACTGAAGCTTTCTTT,CASSQLLSGGTEAFF
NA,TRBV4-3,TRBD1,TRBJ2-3,TGCGCCAGCAGCCAAACGGACAGGACAGTCGCCGGTACGCAGTATTTT,CASSQTDRTVAGTQYF
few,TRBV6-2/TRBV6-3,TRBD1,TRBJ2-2,TGTGCCAGCAGTTGGGACCGACAGGGGGCGAGGACCGGGGAGCTGTTTTTT,CASSWDRQGARTGELFF
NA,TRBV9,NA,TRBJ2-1,TGTGCCAGCAGCGTAATGGGTTCTGGGGCTAGCGAGTATTACAATGAGCAGTTCTTC,CASSVMGSGASEYYNEQFF
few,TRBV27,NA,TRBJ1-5,TGTGCCACCAGCGTAGCTTATAGCAATCAGCCCCAGCATTTT,CATSVAYSNQPQHF
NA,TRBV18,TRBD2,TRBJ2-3,TGTGCCAGCTCACCACCCGGGACTAGCGGCACAGATACGCAGTATTTT,CASSPPGTSGTDTQYF
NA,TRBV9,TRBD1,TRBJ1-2,TGTGCCAGCAGCGACCTACAGGGGCTCTATGGCTACACCTTC,CASSDLQGLYGYTF
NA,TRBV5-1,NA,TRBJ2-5,TGCGCCAGCAGCTTTTTACCAACGGTGGAAGAGACCCAGTACTTC,CASSFLPTVEETQYF
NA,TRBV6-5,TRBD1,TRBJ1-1,TGTGCCAGCAGTAGACAGGGGGAGAGGGGCACTGAAGCTTTCTTT,CASSRQGERGTEAFF
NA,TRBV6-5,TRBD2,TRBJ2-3,TGTGCCAGCAAGGCCGGGACTAGCGGGACAGATACGCAGTATTTT,CASKAGTSGTDTQYF
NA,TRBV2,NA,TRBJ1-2,TGTGCCAGCAGACAAGCTAACTATGGCTACACCTTC,CASRQANYGYTF
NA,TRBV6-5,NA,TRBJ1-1,TGTGCCAGCAGTTCTGTAGGGGGGAACACTGAAGCTTTCTTT,CASSSVGGNTEAFF
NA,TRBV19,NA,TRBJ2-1,TGTGCCACCAAATCCGGGAGTCGGTCCTACAATGAGCAGTTCTTC,CATKSGSRSYNEQFF
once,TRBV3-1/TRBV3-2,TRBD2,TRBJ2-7,TGTGCCAGCAGCCAAGGGACTAGCGGGGGTTTCTACGAGCAGTACTTC,CASSQGTSGGFYEQYF
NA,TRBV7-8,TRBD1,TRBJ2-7,TGTGCCAGCAGTCAGAACCGGGACAGCTCCTACGAGCAGTACTTC,CASSQNRDSSYEQYF
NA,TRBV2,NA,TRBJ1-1,TGTGCCAGCAGTCCCTCTACCACTGAAGCTTTCTTT,CASSPSTTEAFF
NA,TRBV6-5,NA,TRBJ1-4,TGTGCCAGCAGTTATAGCACGCGCGGTGAAAAACTGTTTTTT,CASSYSTRGEKLFF
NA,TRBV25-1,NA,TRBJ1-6,TGTGCCAGCAGTGAATTCGGTGGTTCACCCCTCCACTTT,CASSEFGGSPLHF
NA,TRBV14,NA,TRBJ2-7,TGTGCCAGCAGCCAAGTGGGCAGCTACGAGCAGTACTTC,CASSQVGSYEQYF
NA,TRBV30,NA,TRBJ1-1,TGTGCCTGGAGTGTTATAAACACTGAAGCTTTCTTT,CAWSVINTEAFF
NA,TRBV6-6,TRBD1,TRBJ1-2,TGTGCCAGCAGTCTATCAACAGGGGTAAAGCTAAGCTACACCTTC,CASSLSTGVKLSYTF
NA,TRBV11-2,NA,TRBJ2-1,TGTGCCAGCAACGTGGTATGGAGCTCCTACAATGAGCAGTTCTTC,CASNVVWSSYNEQFF
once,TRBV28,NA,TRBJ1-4,TGTGCCAGCAGTTTAACTAGTGGGTGGCGTGGTGAAAAACTGTTTTTT,CASSLTSGWRGEKLFF
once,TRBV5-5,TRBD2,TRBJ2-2,TGTGCCAGCAGGTCCGGACTAGCGGGGGGCATCACCGGGGAGCTGTTTTTT,CASRSGLAGGITGELFF
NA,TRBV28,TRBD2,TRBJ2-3,TGTGCCAGCAGTTTATCTACTAGCGGGGGAGATACGCAGTATTTT,CASSLSTSGGDTQYF
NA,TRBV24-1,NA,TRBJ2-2,TGTGCCACCAGTGATTGGGCCCGGGGCACCGGGGAGCTGTTTTTT,CATSDWARGTGELFF
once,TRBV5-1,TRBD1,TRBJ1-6,TGCGCCAGCAGCTTCCAGGGGGCGGATTCACCCCTCCACTTT,CASSFQGADSPLHF
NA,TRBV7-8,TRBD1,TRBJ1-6,TGTGCCAGCAGCTCCAGACAGGGGGACAATTCACCCCTCCACTTT,CASSSRQGDNSPLHF
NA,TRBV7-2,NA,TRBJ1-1,TGTGCCAGCAGCTTAGGCAGGAACACTGAAGCTTTCTTT,CASSLGRNTEAFF
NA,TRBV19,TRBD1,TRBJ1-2,TGTGCCAGTACCTCCAAGGCAGGGGGAGACTATGGCTACACCTTC,CASTSKAGGDYGYTF
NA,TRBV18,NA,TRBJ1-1,TGTGCCAGCTCACCGTTCGGAGAGGAAGCTTTCTTT,CASSPFGEEAFF
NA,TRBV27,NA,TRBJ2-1,TGTGCCAGCAGCCCAATCCCGGGGTACAATGAGCAGTTCTTC,CASSPIPGYNEQFF
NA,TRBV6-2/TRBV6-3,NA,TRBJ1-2,TGTGCCAGCAGTTACCGAGACAGCCCTTACGATGGCTACACCTTC,CASSYRDSPYDGYTF
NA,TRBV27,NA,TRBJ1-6,TGTGCCAGCAAGGCCGGGGGGTATAATTCACCCCTCCACTTT,CASKAGGYNSPLHF